This T cell receptor beta chain appears in the sequencing data of a study of cytomegalovirus exposure and HLA in healthy donors. The PCR employed 60 Vbeta primers together with 13 Jbeta primers. The repertoire was sequenced with immunoSEQ multiplex PCR; TCRdb's copy has only in-frame clones and lacks some. The sample gives about 300,000 clones, 86% of which show up once; 3.5% to 4% is in the top ten. This sequence originates from a man in his forties in good health and CMV-seropositive. The sequencing sample was made of PBMCs.

The CDR3 loop is CASSLNRGTGKAFF. The CDR3 nucleotides are TGTGCCAGCAGTTTAAACAGGGGGACAGGTAAAGCTTTCTTT. This chain connects TRBV28 to TRBJ1-1, with 8 positions matching TRBD1. CDR3 size: 14 residues. CDR1 and CDR2 from the germline V gene are MDHEN and SYDVKM. Unmatched junction bases numbered 8, after V lost 2 bases and J lost 9 bases.